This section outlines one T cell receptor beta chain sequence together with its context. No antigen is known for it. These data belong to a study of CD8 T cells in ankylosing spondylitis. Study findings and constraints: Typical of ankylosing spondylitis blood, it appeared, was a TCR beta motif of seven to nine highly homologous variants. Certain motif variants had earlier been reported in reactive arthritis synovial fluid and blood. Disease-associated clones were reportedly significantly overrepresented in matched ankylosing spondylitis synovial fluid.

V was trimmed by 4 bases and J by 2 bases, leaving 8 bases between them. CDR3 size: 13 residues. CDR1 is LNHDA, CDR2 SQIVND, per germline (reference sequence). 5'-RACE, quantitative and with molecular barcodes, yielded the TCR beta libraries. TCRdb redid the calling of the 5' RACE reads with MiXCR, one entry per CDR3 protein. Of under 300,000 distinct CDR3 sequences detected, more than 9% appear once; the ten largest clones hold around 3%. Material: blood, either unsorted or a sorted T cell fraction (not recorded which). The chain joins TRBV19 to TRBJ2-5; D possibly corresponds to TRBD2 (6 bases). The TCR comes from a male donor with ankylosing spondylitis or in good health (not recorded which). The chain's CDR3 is CASSKEGQETQYF. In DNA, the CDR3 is TGTGCCAGTAGTAAGGAGGGGCAAGAGACCCAGTACTTC.